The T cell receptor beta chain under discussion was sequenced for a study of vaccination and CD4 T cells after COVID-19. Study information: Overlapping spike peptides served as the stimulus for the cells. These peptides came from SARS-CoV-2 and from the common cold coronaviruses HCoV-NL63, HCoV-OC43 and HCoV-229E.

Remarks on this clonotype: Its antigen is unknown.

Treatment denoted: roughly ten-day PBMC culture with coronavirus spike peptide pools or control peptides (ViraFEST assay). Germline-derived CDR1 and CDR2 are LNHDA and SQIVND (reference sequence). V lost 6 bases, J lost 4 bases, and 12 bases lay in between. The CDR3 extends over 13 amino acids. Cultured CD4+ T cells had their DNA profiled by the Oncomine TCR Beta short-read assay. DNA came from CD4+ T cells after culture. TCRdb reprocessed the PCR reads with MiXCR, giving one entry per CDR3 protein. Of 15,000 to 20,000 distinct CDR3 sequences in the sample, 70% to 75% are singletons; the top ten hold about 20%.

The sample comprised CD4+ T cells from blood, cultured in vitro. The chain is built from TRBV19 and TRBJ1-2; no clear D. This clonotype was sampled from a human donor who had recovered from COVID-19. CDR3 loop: CASRDGAVYGYTF. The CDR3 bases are TGTGCCAGTAGGGATGGAGCCGTCTATGGCTACACCTTC.